This is a list of T cell receptor beta chains from one sample in a study of blood T cell repertoires in COVID-19. Assay: immunoSEQ multiplex PCR; the TCRdb copy retains only in-frame clones and omits some. Counted here are about 140,000 clones, 70% to 90% occurring once; the ten biggest clones make up roughly 2.9%. The specimen was peripheral blood. All receptors derive from a man in his forties or fifties with acute or convalescent COVID-19. Each CDR3 is given with its conserved first and last residue. D genes are given only for firm matches. Rows may omit the clone size; those that give it use once, few, many or a size class.

d_call	v_call	j_call	clone_size	cdr3_nt	cdr3_aa
NA	TRBV11-2	TRBJ1-6	NA	TGTGCCAGCAGCTTAGTAACAGGGCGTAATTCACCCCTCCACTTT	CASSLVTGRNSPLHF
NA	TRBV18	TRBJ1-1	NA	TGTGCCAGCTCGGGGGGGAGGGCGGAGGCCACTGAAGCTTTCTTT	CASSGGRAEATEAFF
NA	TRBV2	TRBJ1-2	few	TGTGCCAGCAGTGAGAGGACAGCCCTTAACTATGGCTACACCTTC	CASSERTALNYGYTF
TRBD1	TRBV7-2	TRBJ1-5	NA	TGTGCCAGCAGCATACAGGGGTTGGGCAATCAGCCCCAGCATTTT	CASSIQGLGNQPQHF
TRBD2	TRBV5-4	TRBJ2-5	NA	TGTGCCAGCAGCTCCGGGACTAGCGGGAAGCGGAATTGGGAGACCCAGTACTTC	CASSSGTSGKRNWETQYF
NA	TRBV10-2	TRBJ1-1	NA	TGCGCCAGCAGTTACAGAGGGGGAAACACTGAAGCTTTCTTT	CASSYRGGNTEAFF
TRBD1	TRBV5-1	TRBJ1-2	NA	TGCGCCAGCAGTTATTCCACAGGGGGCAATGGCTACACCTTC	CASSYSTGGNGYTF
TRBD2	TRBV10-3	TRBJ2-3	once	TGTGCCATGGGAAGGACTAGCGGACGGAGCACAGATACGCAGTATTTT	CAMGRTSGRSTDTQYF
NA	TRBV7-2	TRBJ2-7	NA	TGTGCCAGCAGCAGCTTCGACGGGGCCTACGAGCAGTACTTC	CASSSFDGAYEQYF
TRBD1	TRBV10-3	TRBJ2-1	NA	TGTGCCATCAGTGAGTCGTATACGGGACAGGGGGCCAATGAGCAGTTCTTC	CAISESYTGQGANEQFF
NA	TRBV19	TRBJ2-2	NA	TGTGCCAGTAGTATAGGGACTACTAACACCGGGGAGCTGTTTTTT	CASSIGTTNTGELFF
NA	TRBV7-2	TRBJ2-3	NA	TGTGCCAGCAGCTTAACCGGGTCGGGGGAAGATACGCAGTATTTT	CASSLTGSGEDTQYF
NA	TRBV3-1/TRBV3-2	TRBJ2-3	NA	TGTGCCAGCAGCCGCGCGTCTAGCACCACAGATACGCAGTATTTT	CASSRASSTTDTQYF
NA	TRBV15	TRBJ2-1	once	TGTGCCACCAGCGGTCTACAGGGCCGTGAGCAGTTCTTC	CATSGLQGREQFF
NA	TRBV27	TRBJ2-7	NA	TGTGCCAGCAGTTTATCCCGACTCGTTTACGAGCAGTACTTC	CASSLSRLVYEQYF
NA	TRBV7-9	TRBJ2-3	NA	TGTGCCAGCAGCTTAGAGGTAGGCGGAGATACGCAGTATTTT	CASSLEVGGDTQYF
NA	TRBV7-2	TRBJ2-4	NA	TGTGCCAGCAGCGGCGGAGTAGCCAAAAACATTCAGTACTTC	CASSGGVAKNIQYF
TRBD1	TRBV10-3	TRBJ2-7	NA	TGTGCCATCAGTGAGGGGACAGGGGTCTACGAGCAGTACTTC	CAISEGTGVYEQYF
NA	TRBV6-5	TRBJ1-4	once	TGTGCCAGCAGTTACTCGGCCCTGACAAATGGGGAAAAACTGTTTTTT	CASSYSALTNGEKLFF
NA	TRBV4-1	TRBJ1-2	once	TGCGCCAGCAGCCAAGTTCAGGGGAATGGCTACACCTTC	CASSQVQGNGYTF
TRBD1	TRBV4-1	TRBJ1-2	once	TGCGCCAGCAGCCAGGGACAGCTACTGGCGTATGGCTACACCTTC	CASSQGQLLAYGYTF
NA	TRBV12-3/TRBV12-4	TRBJ2-5	NA	TGTGCCAGCAGTTTGACTAGACTGGAGACCCAGTACTTC	CASSLTRLETQYF